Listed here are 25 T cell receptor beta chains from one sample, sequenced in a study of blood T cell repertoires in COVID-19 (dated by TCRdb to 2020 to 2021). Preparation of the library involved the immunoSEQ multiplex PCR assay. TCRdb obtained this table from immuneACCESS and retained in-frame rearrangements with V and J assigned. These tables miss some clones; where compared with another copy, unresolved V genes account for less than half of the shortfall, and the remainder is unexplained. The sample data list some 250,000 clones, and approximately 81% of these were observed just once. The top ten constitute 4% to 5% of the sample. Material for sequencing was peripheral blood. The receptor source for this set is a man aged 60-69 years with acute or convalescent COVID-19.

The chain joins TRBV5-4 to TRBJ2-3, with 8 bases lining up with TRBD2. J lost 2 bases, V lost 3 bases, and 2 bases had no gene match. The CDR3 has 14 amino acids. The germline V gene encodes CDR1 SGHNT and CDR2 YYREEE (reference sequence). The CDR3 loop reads CASSWGLDTDTQYF. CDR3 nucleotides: TGTGCCAGCAGCTGGGGACTAGACACAGATACGCAGTATTTT.

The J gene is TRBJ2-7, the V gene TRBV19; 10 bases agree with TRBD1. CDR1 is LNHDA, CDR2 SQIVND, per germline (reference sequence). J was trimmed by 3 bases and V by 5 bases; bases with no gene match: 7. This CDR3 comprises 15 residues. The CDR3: CASSPNRDRGYEQYF. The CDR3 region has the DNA TGTGCCAGTAGTCCAAACCGGGACAGGGGCTACGAGCAGTACTTC.

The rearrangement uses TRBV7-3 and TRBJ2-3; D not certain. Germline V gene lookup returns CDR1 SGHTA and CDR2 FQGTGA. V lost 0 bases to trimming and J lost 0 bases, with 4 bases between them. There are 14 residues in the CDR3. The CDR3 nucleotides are TGTGCCAGCAGCTTAACTAGAAGCACAGATACGCAGTATTTT. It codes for CASSLTRSTDTQYF. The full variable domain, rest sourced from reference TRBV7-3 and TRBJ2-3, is GAGVSQTPSNKVTEKGKYVELRCDPISGHTALYWYRQSLGQGPEFLIYFQGTGAADDSGLPNDRFFAVRPEGSVSTLKIQRTERGDSAVYLCASSLTRSTDTQYFGPGTRLTVL.

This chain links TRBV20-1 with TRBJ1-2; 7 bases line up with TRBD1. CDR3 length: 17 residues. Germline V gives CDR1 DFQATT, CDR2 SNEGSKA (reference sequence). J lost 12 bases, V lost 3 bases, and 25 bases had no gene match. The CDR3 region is CSASRGLRGRGSRGNTF. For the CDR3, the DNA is TGCAGTGCTAGTAGGGGTTTGCGGGGCAGGGGGTCCAGGGGAAACACCTTC.

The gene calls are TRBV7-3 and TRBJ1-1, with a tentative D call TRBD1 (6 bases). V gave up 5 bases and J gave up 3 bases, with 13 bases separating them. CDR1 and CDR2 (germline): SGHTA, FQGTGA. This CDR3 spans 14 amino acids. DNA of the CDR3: TGTGCCAGCAGCCCCCCAGGGGCGTACACTGAAGCTTTCTTT. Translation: CASSPPGAYTEAFF.

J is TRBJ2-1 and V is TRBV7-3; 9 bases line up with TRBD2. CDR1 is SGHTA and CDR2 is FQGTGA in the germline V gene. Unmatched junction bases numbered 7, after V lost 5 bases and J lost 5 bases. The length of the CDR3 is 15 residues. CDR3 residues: CASSPLGTSNNEQFF. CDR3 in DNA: TGTGCCAGCAGCCCACTTGGGACTAGCAACAATGAGCAGTTCTTC.

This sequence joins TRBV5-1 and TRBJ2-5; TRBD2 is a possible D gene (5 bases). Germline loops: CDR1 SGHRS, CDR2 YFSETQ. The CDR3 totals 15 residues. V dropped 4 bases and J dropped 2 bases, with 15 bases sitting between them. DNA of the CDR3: TGCGCCAGCAGCGAGGGCCCAGGCCTACAAGAGACCCAGTACTTC. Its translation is CASSEGPGLQETQYF. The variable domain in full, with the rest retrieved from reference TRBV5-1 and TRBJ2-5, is KAGVTQTPRYLIKTRGQQVTLSCSPISGHRSVSWYQQTPGQGLQFLFEYFSETQRNKGNFPGRFSGRQFSNSRSEMNVSTLELGDSALYLCASSEGPGLQETQYFGPGTRLLVL.

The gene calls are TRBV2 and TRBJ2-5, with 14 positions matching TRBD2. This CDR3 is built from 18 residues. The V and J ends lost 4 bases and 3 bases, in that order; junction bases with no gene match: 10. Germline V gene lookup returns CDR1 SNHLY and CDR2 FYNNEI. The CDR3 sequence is CASSARLAGGPAEETQYF. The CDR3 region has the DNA TGTGCCAGCAGTGCGAGACTAGCGGGAGGGCCCGCCGAAGAGACCCAGTACTTC.

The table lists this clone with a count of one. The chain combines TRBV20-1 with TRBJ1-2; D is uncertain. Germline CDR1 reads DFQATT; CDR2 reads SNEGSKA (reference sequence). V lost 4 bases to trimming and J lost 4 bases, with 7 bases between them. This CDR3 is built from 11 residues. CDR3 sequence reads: CSATRSYGYTF. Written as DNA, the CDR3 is TGCAGTGCTACGCGGTCCTATGGCTACACCTTC.

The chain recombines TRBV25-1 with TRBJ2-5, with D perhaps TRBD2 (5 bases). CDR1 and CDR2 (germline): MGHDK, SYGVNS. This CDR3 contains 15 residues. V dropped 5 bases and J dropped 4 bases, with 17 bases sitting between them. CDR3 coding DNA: TGTGCCAGCAGTAAGGCCGGATTGGCGGGAGAGACCCAGTACTTC. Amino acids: CASSKAGLAGETQYF. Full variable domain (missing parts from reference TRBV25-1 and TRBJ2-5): EADIYQTPRYLVIGTGKKITLECSQTMGHDKMYWYQQDPGMELHLIHYSYGVNSTEKGDLSSESTVSRIRTEHFPLTLESARPSHTSQYLCASSKAGLAGETQYFGPGTRLLVL.

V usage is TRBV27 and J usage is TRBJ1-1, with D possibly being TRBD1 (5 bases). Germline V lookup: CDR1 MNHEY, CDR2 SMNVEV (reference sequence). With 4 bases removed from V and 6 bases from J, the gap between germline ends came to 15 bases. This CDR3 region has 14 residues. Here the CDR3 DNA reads TGTGCCAGCAGTTCCTTTACAGGTTACGCTGAAGCTTTCTTT. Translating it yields CASSSFTGYAEAFF.

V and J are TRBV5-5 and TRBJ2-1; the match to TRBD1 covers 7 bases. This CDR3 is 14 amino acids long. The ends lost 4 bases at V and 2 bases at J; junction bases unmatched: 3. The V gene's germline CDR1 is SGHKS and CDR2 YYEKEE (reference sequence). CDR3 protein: CASSPDRTYNEQFF. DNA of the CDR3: TGTGCCAGCAGCCCGGACAGGACCTACAATGAGCAGTTCTTC.

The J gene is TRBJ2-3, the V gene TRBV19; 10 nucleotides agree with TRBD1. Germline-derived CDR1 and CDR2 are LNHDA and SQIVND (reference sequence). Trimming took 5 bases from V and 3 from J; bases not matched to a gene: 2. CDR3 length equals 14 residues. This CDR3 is CASSGTGVTDTQYF. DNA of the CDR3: TGTGCCAGTAGTGGGACAGGGGTAACAGATACGCAGTATTTT.

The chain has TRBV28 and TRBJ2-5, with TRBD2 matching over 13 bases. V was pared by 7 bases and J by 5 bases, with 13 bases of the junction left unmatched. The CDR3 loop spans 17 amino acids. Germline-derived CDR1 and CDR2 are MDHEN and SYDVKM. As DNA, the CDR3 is TGTGCCAGCACCCCCCCGGGACTAGCGGGGAGACTTGAGACCCAGTACTTC. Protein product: CASTPPGLAGRLETQYF. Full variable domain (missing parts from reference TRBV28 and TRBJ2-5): DVKVTQSSRYLVKRTGEKVFLECVQDMDHENMFWYRQDPGLGLRLIYFSYDVKMKEKGDIPEGYSVSREKKERFSLILESASTNQTSMYLCASTPPGLAGRLETQYFGPGTRLLVL.

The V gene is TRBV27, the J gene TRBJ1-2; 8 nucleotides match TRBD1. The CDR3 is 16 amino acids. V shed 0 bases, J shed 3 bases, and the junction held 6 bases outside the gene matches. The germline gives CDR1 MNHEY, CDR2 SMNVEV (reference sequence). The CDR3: CASSLSGQGRDYGYTF. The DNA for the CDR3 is TGTGCCAGCAGTTTATCCGGACAGGGACGTGACTATGGCTACACCTTC.

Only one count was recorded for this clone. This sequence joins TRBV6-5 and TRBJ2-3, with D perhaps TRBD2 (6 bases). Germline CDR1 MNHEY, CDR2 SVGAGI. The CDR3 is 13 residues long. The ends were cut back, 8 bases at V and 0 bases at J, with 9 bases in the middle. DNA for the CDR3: TGTGCCAGCGTGGGGGGAAGCACAGATACGCAGTATTTT. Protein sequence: CASVGGSTDTQYF.

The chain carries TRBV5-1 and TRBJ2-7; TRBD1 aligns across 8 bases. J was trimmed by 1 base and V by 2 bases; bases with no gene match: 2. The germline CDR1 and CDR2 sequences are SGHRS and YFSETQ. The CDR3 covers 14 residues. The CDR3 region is CASSFRDRSYEQYF. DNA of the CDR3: TGCGCCAGCAGCTTCCGGGACAGGTCCTACGAGCAGTACTTC.

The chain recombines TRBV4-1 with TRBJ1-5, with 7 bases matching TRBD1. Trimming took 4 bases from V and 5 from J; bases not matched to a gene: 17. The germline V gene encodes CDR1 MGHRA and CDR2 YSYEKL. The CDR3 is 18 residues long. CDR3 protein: CASSPIYRQDRNDQPQHF. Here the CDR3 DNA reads TGCGCCAGCAGCCCCATTTACCGCCAGGACAGGAACGATCAGCCCCAGCATTTT.

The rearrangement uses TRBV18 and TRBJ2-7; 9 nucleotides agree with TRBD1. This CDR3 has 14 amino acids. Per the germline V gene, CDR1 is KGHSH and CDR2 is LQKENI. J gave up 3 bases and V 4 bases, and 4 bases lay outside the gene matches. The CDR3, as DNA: TGTGCCAGCTCACGGGAGACAGGGGGCTACGAGCAGTACTTC. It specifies CASSRETGGYEQYF. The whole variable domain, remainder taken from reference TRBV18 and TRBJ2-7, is NAGVMQNPRHLVRRRGQEARLRCSPMKGHSHVYWYRQLPEEGLKFMVYLQKENIIDESGMPKERFSAEFPKEGPSILRIQQVVRGDSAAYFCASSRETGGYEQYFGPGTRLTVT.

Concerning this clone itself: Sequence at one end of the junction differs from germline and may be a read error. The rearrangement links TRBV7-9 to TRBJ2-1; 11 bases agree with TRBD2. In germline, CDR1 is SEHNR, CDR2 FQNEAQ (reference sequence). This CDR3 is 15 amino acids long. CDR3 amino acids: CASSPGLAVVNGQFF. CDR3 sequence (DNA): TGTGCCAGCAGCCCGGGACTAGCGGTTGTGAATGGGCAGTTCTTC.

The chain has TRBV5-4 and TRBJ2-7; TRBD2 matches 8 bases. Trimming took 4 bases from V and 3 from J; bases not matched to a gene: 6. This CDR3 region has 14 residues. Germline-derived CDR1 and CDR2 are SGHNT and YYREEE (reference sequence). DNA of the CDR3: TGTGCCAGCAGCGTTACGGGACTAGACTACGAGCAGTACTTC. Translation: CASSVTGLDYEQYF.

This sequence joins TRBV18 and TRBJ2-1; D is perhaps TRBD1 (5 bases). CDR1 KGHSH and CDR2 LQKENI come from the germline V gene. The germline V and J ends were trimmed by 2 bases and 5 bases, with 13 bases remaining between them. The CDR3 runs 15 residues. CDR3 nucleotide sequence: TGTGCCAGCTCACCAGCCGGACATCAAAACAATGAGCAGTTCTTC. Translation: CASSPAGHQNNEQFF.

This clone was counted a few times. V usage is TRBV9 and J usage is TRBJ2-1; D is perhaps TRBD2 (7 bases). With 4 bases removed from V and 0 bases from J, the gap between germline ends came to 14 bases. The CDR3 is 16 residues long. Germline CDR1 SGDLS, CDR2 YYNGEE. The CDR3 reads CASSFLGGGSYNEQFF. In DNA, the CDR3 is TGTGCCAGCAGCTTCCTAGGGGGGGGCTCCTACAATGAGCAGTTCTTC.

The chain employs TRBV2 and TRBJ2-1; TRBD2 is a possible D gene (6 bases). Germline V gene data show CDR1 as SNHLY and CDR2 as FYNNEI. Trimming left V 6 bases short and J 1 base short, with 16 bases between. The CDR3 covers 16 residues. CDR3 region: CASRYTRLGSYNEQFF. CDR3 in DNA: TGTGCCAGCAGATATACCCGACTAGGGTCCTACAATGAGCAGTTCTTC.

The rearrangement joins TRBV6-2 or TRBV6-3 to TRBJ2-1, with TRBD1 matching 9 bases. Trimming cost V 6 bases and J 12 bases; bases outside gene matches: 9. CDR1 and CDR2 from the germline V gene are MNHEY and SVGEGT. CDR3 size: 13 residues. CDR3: CASSWGDRVAQFF. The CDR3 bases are TGTGCCAGCAGCTGGGGGGACAGGGTGGCGCAGTTCTTC.